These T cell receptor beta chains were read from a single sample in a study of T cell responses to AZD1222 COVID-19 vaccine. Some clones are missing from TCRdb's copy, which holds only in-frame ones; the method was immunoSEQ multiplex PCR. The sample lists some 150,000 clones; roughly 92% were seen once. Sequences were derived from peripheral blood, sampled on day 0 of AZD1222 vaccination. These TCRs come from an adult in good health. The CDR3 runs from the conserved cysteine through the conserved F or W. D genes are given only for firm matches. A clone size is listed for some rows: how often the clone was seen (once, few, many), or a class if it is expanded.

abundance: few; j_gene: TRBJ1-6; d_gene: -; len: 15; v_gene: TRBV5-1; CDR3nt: TGCGCCAGCAGCTTGGAGCAGGGCGTAGTCTCACCCCTCCACTTT; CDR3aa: CASSLEQGVVSPLHF
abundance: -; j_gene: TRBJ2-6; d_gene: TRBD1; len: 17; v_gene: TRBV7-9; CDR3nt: TGTGCCAGCAGCTTCTGGACAGGGGGCTTTGGGGCCAACGTCCTGACTTTC; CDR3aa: CASSFWTGGFGANVLTF
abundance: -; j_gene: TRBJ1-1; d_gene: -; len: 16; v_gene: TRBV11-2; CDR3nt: TGTGCCAGCAGCTTAGCACAGGTGAGGGACAACACTGAAGCTTTCTTT; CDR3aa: CASSLAQVRDNTEAFF
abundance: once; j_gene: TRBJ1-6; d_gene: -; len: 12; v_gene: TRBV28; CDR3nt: TGTGCCAGCAGTGGGGGGGCGTCACCCCTCCACTTT; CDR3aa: CASSGGASPLHF
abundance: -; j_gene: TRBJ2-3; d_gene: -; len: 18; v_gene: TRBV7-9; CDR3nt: TGTGCCAGCAGATTCTCGGGAGAATGGGCTCGGAGTGGAGATACGCAGTATTTT; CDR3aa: CASRFSGEWARSGDTQYF
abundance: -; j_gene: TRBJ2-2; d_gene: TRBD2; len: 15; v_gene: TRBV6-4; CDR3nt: TGTGCCAGCAGTGAACTAGCGGGAGTTTCCGGGGAGCTGTTTTTT; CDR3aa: CASSELAGVSGELFF
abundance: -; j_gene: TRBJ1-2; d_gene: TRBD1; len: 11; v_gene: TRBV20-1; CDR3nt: TGCAGTGCTGAGCAGGGACAGGACTACACCTTC; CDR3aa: CSAEQGQDYTF
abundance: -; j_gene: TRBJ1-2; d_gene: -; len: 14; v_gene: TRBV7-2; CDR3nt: TGTGCCAGCAGCTTAGTTTCCCCAGCCACTGGCTACACCTTC; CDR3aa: CASSLVSPATGYTF
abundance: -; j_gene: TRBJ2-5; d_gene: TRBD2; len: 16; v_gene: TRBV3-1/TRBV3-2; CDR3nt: TGTGCCAGCAGCCAGAGTGGTAGCGGGAGTACGGAGACCCAGTACTTC; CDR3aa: CASSQSGSGSTETQYF
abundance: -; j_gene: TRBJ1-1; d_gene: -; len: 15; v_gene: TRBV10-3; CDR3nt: TGTGCCATCAGTGAGTCGATAGGGGCAGCCACTGAAGCTTTCTTT; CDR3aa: CAISESIGAATEAFF
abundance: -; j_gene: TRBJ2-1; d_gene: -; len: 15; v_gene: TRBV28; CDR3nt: TGTGCCAGCAGTTTAGTAGTAGTGCGTAAGGATGAGCAGTTCTTC; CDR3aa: CASSLVVVRKDEQFF
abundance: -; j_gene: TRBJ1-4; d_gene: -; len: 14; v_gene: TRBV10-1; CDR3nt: TGCGCCAGCAGCTCAGAGTATACACCTGAAAAACTGTTTTTT; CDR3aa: CASSSEYTPEKLFF
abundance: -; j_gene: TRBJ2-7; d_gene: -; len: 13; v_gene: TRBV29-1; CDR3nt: TGCAGCGTTGAGGGAGGGGGGATCTACGAGCAGTACTTC; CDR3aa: CSVEGGGIYEQYF
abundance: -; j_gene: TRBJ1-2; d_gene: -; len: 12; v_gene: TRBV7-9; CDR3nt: TGTGCCAGCAGCCGGGACATTAGTGGCTACACCTTC; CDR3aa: CASSRDISGYTF
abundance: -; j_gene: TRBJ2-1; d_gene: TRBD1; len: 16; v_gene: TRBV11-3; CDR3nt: TGTGCCAGCAGCTTAGAAGGGGACAGGTTGAACAATGAGCAGTTCTTC; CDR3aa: CASSLEGDRLNNEQFF
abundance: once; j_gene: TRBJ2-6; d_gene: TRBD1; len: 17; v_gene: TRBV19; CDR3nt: TGTGCCAGTAACACGGGACAGGGCTCGGTTGGGGCCAACGTCCTGACTTTC; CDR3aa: CASNTGQGSVGANVLTF
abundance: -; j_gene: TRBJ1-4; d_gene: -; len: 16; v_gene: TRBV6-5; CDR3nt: TGTGCCAGCAGTTCCGAAGGGATCGACGGGGATGAAAAACTGTTTTTT; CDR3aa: CASSSEGIDGDEKLFF
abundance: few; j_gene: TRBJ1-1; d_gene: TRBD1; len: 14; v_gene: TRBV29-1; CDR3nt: TGCAGCGTTGAAGCCGACAGGGGGATCACTGAAGCTTTCTTT; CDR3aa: CSVEADRGITEAFF
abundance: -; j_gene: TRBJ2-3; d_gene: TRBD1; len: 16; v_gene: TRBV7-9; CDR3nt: TGTGCCAGCAGCTCCCTACCGGGACAGTCCGCAGATACGCAGTATTTT; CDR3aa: CASSSLPGQSADTQYF
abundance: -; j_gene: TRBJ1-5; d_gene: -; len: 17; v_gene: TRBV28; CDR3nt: TGTGCCAGCAGTTTAGTGGGCGGAGGGCATAGCAATCAGCCCCAGCATTTT; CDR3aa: CASSLVGGGHSNQPQHF
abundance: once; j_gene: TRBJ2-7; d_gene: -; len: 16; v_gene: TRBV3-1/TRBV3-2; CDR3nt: TGTGCCAGCAGCCAAGAGTACGGGCAGGGTGGCTACGAGCAGTACTTC; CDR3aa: CASSQEYGQGGYEQYF
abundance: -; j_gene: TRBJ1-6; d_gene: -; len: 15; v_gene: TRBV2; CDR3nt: TGTGCCAGCAGTGAAGGGGGGGGGATTATTTCACCCCTCCACTTT; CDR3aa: CASSEGGGIISPLHF
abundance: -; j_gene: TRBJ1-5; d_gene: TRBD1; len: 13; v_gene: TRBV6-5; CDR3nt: TGTGCCAGCAGTCCAGGGGGGGTGAGGCCCCAGCATTTT; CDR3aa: CASSPGGVRPQHF
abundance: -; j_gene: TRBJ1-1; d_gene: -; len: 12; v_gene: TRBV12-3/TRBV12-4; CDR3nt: TGTGCCAGCATCCGGGGGGCCGCTGAAGCTTTCTTT; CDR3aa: CASIRGAAEAFF
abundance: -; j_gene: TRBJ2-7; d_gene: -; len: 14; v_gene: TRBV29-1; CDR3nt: TGCAGCGTTGTCCTAGGCGGGATTGGCTACGAGCAGTACTTC; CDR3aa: CSVVLGGIGYEQYF
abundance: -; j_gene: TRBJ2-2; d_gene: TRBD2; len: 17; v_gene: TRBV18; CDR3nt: TGTGCCAGCTCACCACCGGGACTAGCGGGGTACACCGGGGAGCTGTTTTTT; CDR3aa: CASSPPGLAGYTGELFF
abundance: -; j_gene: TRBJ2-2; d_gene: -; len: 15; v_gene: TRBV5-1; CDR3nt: TGCGCCAGCAGCTGGGAGTCAGTGAACACCGGGGAGCTGTTTTTT; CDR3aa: CASSWESVNTGELFF